The sequence of this TCR beta chain was determined in a study of blood T cell dynamics during melanoma immunotherapy. About the study: Standard first-line treatment here was pembrolizumab or nivolumab plus ipilimumab in metastatic melanoma. The study, taken as a whole, reports: Whether repertoire-driving clones were melanoma-specific could not be determined.

Profiling relied on immunoSEQ multiplex PCR, and the TCRdb table lists in-frame clones only, not all of them. The table lists about 12,000 clones, roughly 91% of them singletons. For this clone: Its specificity is unknown.

Sample time point: pre-treatment baseline. Apart from two fast progressors, RECIST 1.1 response was judged 12 weeks post-infusion. The germline V and J ends were trimmed by 0 bases and 0 bases, with 10 bases remaining between them. The CDR3 runs to 16 residues. Germline V CDR1 and CDR2: SGHRS, YFSETQ. The chain joins TRBV5-1 to TRBJ2-1, with D uncertain. The specimen comprised blood, sampled from a patient treated with checkpoint blockade. The TCR was taken from a human donor with melanoma. CDR3 sequence (DNA): TGCGCCAGCAGCTTGGGGACGCTGAGCTCCTACAATGAGCAGTTCTTC. As protein: CASSLGTLSSYNEQFF.